These 5 T cell receptor beta chains were sequenced from one sample in a study of Ad26.COV2.S vaccination and SARS-CoV-2 variants. Treatment: about 20 received Ad26.COV2.S at low or high dose, single or two shots; several received placebo; per-sample allocation not given. It was on day 63 after the first vaccine or placebo injection that samples were taken. Repertoires were generated with immunoSEQ multiplex PCR, while TCRdb's copy carries only in-frame clones and drops some. The sample comprises 200,000 to 250,000 clones, approximately 87% of which are singletons, and approximately 12% rests with the top ten. The sample here was peripheral blood, taken in a trial of Ad26.COV2.S vaccine versus placebo. All receptors come from a person between 18 and 65 years old who received the Ad26.COV2.S COVID-19 vaccine or a placebo.

The chain carries TRBV19 and TRBJ2-5; the D call may be TRBD1 or TRBD2 (5 bases each). This CDR3 spans 13 amino acids. The V and J ends lost 1 base and 3 bases respectively, with 6 bases between them. Germline loops: CDR1 LNHDA, CDR2 SQIVND (reference sequence). CDR3 DNA sequence: TGTGCCAGTAGTATAGGGGGGAAAGAGACCCAGTACTTC. Translated: CASSIGGKETQYF.

The V call is TRBV2, the J call TRBJ1-2, with D hard to call. CDR1 is SNHLY, CDR2 FYNNEI, per germline. This CDR3 has 11 residues. V lost 6 bases and J lost 2, with 4 bases in between. This CDR3 is CASRGNYGYTF. CDR3 DNA: TGTGCCAGCAGGGGAAACTATGGCTACACCTTC.

The chain carries TRBV18 and TRBJ2-1, with 12 positions matching TRBD1. In germline, CDR1 is KGHSH, CDR2 LQKENI. There are 20 residues in the CDR3. V was pared by 0 bases and J by 2 bases, with 11 bases of the junction left unmatched. CDR3 region: CASSPPLGQGALQPYNEQFF. The CDR3 DNA follows: TGTGCCAGCTCACCACCGTTGGGACAGGGGGCTCTACAACCCTACAATGAGCAGTTCTTC. Complete variable domain (other parts from reference TRBV18 and TRBJ2-1): NAGVMQNPRHLVRRRGQEARLRCSPMKGHSHVYWYRQLPEEGLKFMVYLQKENIIDESGMPKERFSAEFPKEGPSILRIQQVVRGDSAAYFCASSPPLGQGALQPYNEQFFGPGTRLTVL.

The chain combines TRBV7-3 with TRBJ1-4; TRBD1 agrees at 8 bases. The germline V gene encodes CDR1 SGHTA and CDR2 FQGTGA. This CDR3 is 15 amino acids long. V gave up 6 bases and J gave up 5 bases; unmatched junction bases: 8. This chain's CDR3 is CASSPTGGPNEKLFF. The CDR3 DNA reads as TGTGCCAGCAGTCCCACAGGGGGTCCCAATGAAAAACTGTTTTTT.

V gene TRBV5-8 combines with J gene TRBJ2-1, with 10 bases lining up with TRBD1. CDR3 size: 14 residues. Trimming cost V 4 bases and J 9 bases; bases outside gene matches: 7. CDR1 and CDR2 from the germline V gene are SGHTS and YDEGEE. CDR3 amino acids: CASSLGQGGSEQFF. The CDR3 nucleotides are TGTGCCAGCAGCCTTGGACAGGGGGGGAGTGAGCAGTTCTTC.